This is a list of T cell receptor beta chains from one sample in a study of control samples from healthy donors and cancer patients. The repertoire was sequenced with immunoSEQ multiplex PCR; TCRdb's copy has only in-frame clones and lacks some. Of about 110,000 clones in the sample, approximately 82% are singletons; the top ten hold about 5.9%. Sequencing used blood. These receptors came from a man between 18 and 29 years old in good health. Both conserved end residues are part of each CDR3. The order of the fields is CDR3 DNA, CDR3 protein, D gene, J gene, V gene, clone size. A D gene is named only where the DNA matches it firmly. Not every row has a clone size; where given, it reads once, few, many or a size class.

cdr3_nt: TGTGCCAGCAACTTGGACAGGGGGCAAAAAGGAAACACCATATATTTT
cdr3_aa: CASNLDRGQKGNTIYF
d_call: TRBD1
j_call: TRBJ1-3
v_call: TRBV6-6
clone_size: NA

cdr3_nt: TGTGCCAGCAGTTTATCGGTGAACACTGAAGCTTTCTTT
cdr3_aa: CASSLSVNTEAFF
d_call: NA
j_call: TRBJ1-1
v_call: TRBV27
clone_size: NA

cdr3_nt: TGTGCCAGCAGCGCCCCGACAGGTCCCGCGAACACCGGGGAGCTGTTTTTT
cdr3_aa: CASSAPTGPANTGELFF
d_call: NA
j_call: TRBJ2-2
v_call: TRBV9
clone_size: NA

cdr3_nt: TGTGCCAGTAGTATGTTGGGACAGGGGGACTCACCCCTCCACTTT
cdr3_aa: CASSMLGQGDSPLHF
d_call: TRBD1
j_call: TRBJ1-6
v_call: TRBV19
clone_size: once

cdr3_nt: TGTGCCAGCAGTTTCGGGGGAACAGATACGCAGTATTTT
cdr3_aa: CASSFGGTDTQYF
d_call: NA
j_call: TRBJ2-3
v_call: TRBV27
clone_size: NA

cdr3_nt: TGTGCCAGCAGTGCCGGGGGTCTATCCTACGAGCAGTACTTC
cdr3_aa: CASSAGGLSYEQYF
d_call: NA
j_call: TRBJ2-7
v_call: TRBV28
clone_size: once

cdr3_nt: TGTGCCAGCAGCCCAGAGCGCAGCTATGGCTACACCTTC
cdr3_aa: CASSPERSYGYTF
d_call: NA
j_call: TRBJ1-2
v_call: TRBV5-5
clone_size: NA

cdr3_nt: TGCGCCAGCAGAACTAGCGGGGGAGAGACCCAGTACTTC
cdr3_aa: CASRTSGGETQYF
d_call: TRBD2
j_call: TRBJ2-5
v_call: TRBV10-2
clone_size: NA

cdr3_nt: TGTGCCAGCAGCCCCCTTGGCCCCTATGGCTACACCTTC
cdr3_aa: CASSPLGPYGYTF
d_call: NA
j_call: TRBJ1-2
v_call: TRBV27
clone_size: NA

cdr3_nt: TGTGCCAGCAGGCGACTAGCGGGCACAGATACGCAGTATTTT
cdr3_aa: CASRRLAGTDTQYF
d_call: TRBD2
j_call: TRBJ2-3
v_call: TRBV27
clone_size: NA

cdr3_nt: TGTGCCAGTAGTATCTCTCAGGTCGATCAGCCCCAGCATTTT
cdr3_aa: CASSISQVDQPQHF
d_call: NA
j_call: TRBJ1-5
v_call: TRBV19
clone_size: NA

cdr3_nt: TGTGCCAGCAGCCAGAAGACACTATTGAACACTGAAGCTTTCTTT
cdr3_aa: CASSQKTLLNTEAFF
d_call: NA
j_call: TRBJ1-1
v_call: TRBV3-1/TRBV3-2
clone_size: NA

cdr3_nt: TGTGCCAGCAGTGAGTACAATGAGCAGTTCTTC
cdr3_aa: CASSEYNEQFF
d_call: NA
j_call: TRBJ2-1
v_call: TRBV12-3/TRBV12-4
clone_size: NA

cdr3_nt: TGTGCCTGGAGTGTATTGGGCCAGGGGGCAAATCAGCCCCAGCATTTT
cdr3_aa: CAWSVLGQGANQPQHF
d_call: TRBD1
j_call: TRBJ1-5
v_call: TRBV30
clone_size: NA

cdr3_nt: TGTGCCAGCAGTTGGACAGGGGTCTCACCCCTCCACTTT
cdr3_aa: CASSWTGVSPLHF
d_call: TRBD1
j_call: TRBJ1-6
v_call: TRBV27
clone_size: NA

cdr3_nt: TGTGCCAGCAGCTCCAGGCGTCGGGACAGGGTGGATTTAAACTATGGCTACACCTTC
cdr3_aa: CASSSRRRDRVDLNYGYTF
d_call: TRBD1
j_call: TRBJ1-2
v_call: TRBV11-2
clone_size: NA

cdr3_nt: TGTGCCAGCAGTGAATTGACAGACTACAATGAGCAGTTCTTC
cdr3_aa: CASSELTDYNEQFF
d_call: NA
j_call: TRBJ2-1
v_call: TRBV6-1
clone_size: NA

cdr3_nt: TGTGCCAGTAGTCGGGACAGGGGCTACGAGCAGTACTTC
cdr3_aa: CASSRDRGYEQYF
d_call: TRBD1
j_call: TRBJ2-7
v_call: TRBV19
clone_size: once

cdr3_nt: TGTGCCAGCAGCTCATACGGCCGGACTGAAGCTTTCTTT
cdr3_aa: CASSSYGRTEAFF
d_call: NA
j_call: TRBJ1-1
v_call: TRBV11-2
clone_size: few

cdr3_nt: TGTGCCACCAGTGAAGACGGCACAGATACGCAGTATTTT
cdr3_aa: CATSEDGTDTQYF
d_call: NA
j_call: TRBJ2-3
v_call: TRBV24-1
clone_size: NA

cdr3_nt: TGCGCCAGCAGTTTTCAGGGTGGAAGTCAGCCCCAGCATTTT
cdr3_aa: CASSFQGGSQPQHF
d_call: NA
j_call: TRBJ1-5
v_call: TRBV10-2
clone_size: NA

cdr3_nt: TGCGCCAGCAGCAGTGACAGAGATGGCTACACCTTC
cdr3_aa: CASSSDRDGYTF
d_call: NA
j_call: TRBJ1-2
v_call: TRBV5-1
clone_size: NA

cdr3_nt: TGTGCCAGCTCACAACTAGCGGGGGTACAAGAGACCCAGTACTTC
cdr3_aa: CASSQLAGVQETQYF
d_call: TRBD2
j_call: TRBJ2-5
v_call: TRBV18
clone_size: once

cdr3_nt: TGTGCCAGCAGCTCCTACAGGGGGGATATCAATGAGCAGTTCTTC
cdr3_aa: CASSSYRGDINEQFF
d_call: TRBD1
j_call: TRBJ2-1
v_call: TRBV7-6
clone_size: NA

cdr3_nt: TGTGCCAGCAGCTACCGACTCGCCCCCAACAATGAGCAGTTCTTC
cdr3_aa: CASSYRLAPNNEQFF
d_call: NA
j_call: TRBJ2-1
v_call: TRBV7-9
clone_size: once

cdr3_nt: TGCGCCAGCAGCCAAGGGGACATACTCAATCAGCCCCAGCATTTT
cdr3_aa: CASSQGDILNQPQHF
d_call: NA
j_call: TRBJ1-5
v_call: TRBV4-1
clone_size: NA

cdr3_nt: TGCGCCAGCAGTGATCCGAGCGGAGGCGTCAATACGCAGTATTTT
cdr3_aa: CASSDPSGGVNTQYF
d_call: NA
j_call: TRBJ2-3
v_call: TRBV10-1
clone_size: NA

cdr3_nt: TGTGCCAGCAATCCCGGGGGGGTTCAAGAGACCCAGTACTTC
cdr3_aa: CASNPGGVQETQYF
d_call: TRBD2
j_call: TRBJ2-5
v_call: TRBV25-1
clone_size: NA

cdr3_nt: TGTGCCAGCAGTTACTCGACAGGGAGCACTGAAGCTTTCTTT
cdr3_aa: CASSYSTGSTEAFF
d_call: TRBD1
j_call: TRBJ1-1
v_call: TRBV6-6
clone_size: NA